In this sample, the clone carrying this T cell receptor beta chain turned up once. Its antigen is unknown. CDR3 length equals 12 residues. Trimming pared 7 bases from V and 6 bases from J, leaving 11 bases between. Per germline, CDR1 SGHRS and CDR2 YFSETQ. This sample is drawn from a study of cytomegalovirus exposure and HLA in healthy donors. Whole-study results and caveats: Later analysis suggested links between common viral pathogens and several top significant clusters. TCR beta chains associated with HLA were, in a later analysis, more clonally expanded than equally common others. From TCR beta sequences, most subjects' HLA-A and HLA-B alleles were reportedly predicted accurately.

The PCR was carried out with 60 Vbeta primers and 13 Jbeta primers. Clones were read by immunoSEQ multiplex PCR, and TCRdb kept only the in-frame ones, dropping some. In the table there are some 150,000 clones, around 80% of which are singletons. The chain joins TRBV5-1 to TRBJ2-1; D remains unclear. This sequence originates from a woman aged 25-40 years in good health and CMV-seronegative. Material: PBMCs. The chain's CDR3 is CASSQVLNEQFF. The CDR3 DNA follows: TGCGCCAGCTCTCAAGTACTCAATGAGCAGTTCTTC.